This TCR beta chain was found in a study of blood T cells in healthy people across ages. Study findings and constraints: The study found TCR beta diversity correlated strongly with naive T cell percentage. Long-lived and aged donors differed, with more naive CD4+ cells and higher diversity in the long-lived.

Every sample had a minimum of 6 million PBMCs isolated. A second roughly 6 to 12 cycle PCR used barcoded and J-beta primers. The template-switch adaptor was a 5' adaptor with 12 random nucleotides. It tagged each cDNA molecule. One entry per CDR3 protein, called by TCRdb with MiXCR from the 5' RACE reads. The table shows 1.5 million to 2 million distinct CDR3 sequences, with 28% occurring only once. The CDR3 spans 14 residues. Germline assignment: CDR1 KGHSH and CDR2 LQKENI. Deletions cut 1 base from V and 5 bases from J, with 9 bases between. This clonotype was detected a few times. What it binds is not known.

This clonotype was sampled from a woman aged 25-40 years in good health. The rearrangement joins TRBV18 to TRBJ1-5, with D hard to call. The material sequenced was blood. This CDR3 reads CASSPQGPDQPQHF. The CDR3 DNA follows: TGTGCCAGCTCACCACAAGGACCAGATCAGCCCCAGCATTTT.